A single sample gave rise to the 2 T cell receptor beta chains below, sequenced in a study of blood T cell repertoires in COVID-19. Clones were sequenced by immunoSEQ multiplex PCR, and TCRdb holds only the in-frame ones, with some missing. The sample has roughly 230,000 clones, 70% to 90% seen once; the top ten hold about 0.93%. The sample was peripheral blood. These receptors originate from a man aged 40-49 years with acute or convalescent COVID-19.

CDR3 bases: TGTGCCAGCAGTGATGGAAACAGGGAAGCTTTCTTT. This codes for CASSDGNREAFF. The chain has TRBV2 and TRBJ1-1; D perhaps matches TRBD1 (5 bases). CDR1 is SNHLY and CDR2 is FYNNEI in the germline V gene. CDR3 length: 12 amino acids. Trimming took off 3 bases at V and 8 bases at J, with 10 bases between the two ends. The full variable domain, rest sourced from reference TRBV2 and TRBJ1-1, is EPEVTQTPSHQVTQMGQEVILRCVPISNHLYFYWYRQILGQKVEFLVSFYNNEISEKSEIFDDQFSVERPDGSNFTLKIRSTKLEDSAMYFCASSDGNREAFFGQGTRLTVV.

V usage is TRBV19 and J usage is TRBJ1-1; D is unresolved. V dropped 8 bases and J dropped 1 base, with 5 bases sitting between them. Per the germline V gene, CDR1 is LNHDA and CDR2 is SQIVND (reference sequence). This CDR3 has 11 residues. The CDR3 DNA reads TGTGCCAGTTTCAAGAACACTGAAGCTTTCTTT. Protein: CASFKNTEAFF.